The source of this TCR beta chain is a study of T cell responses to AZD1222 COVID-19 vaccine. Some clones are missing from TCRdb's copy, which holds only in-frame ones; the method was immunoSEQ multiplex PCR. The sample contains about 140,000 clones, roughly 82% of which appear only once. Study-level results: Nearly half of spike-specific TCRs reportedly go after variant regions that carry no mutations. Clonal diversity may have been underestimated in mostly white British donors. Regions 160-218 and 743-854 dominated among vaccine-associated CD4 TCRs spanning spike.

The CDR3 sequence is 12 residues long. Germline CDR1 GTSNPN, CDR2 SVGIG (reference sequence). V was cut by 8 bases and J by 2 bases, with 12 bases left in between. Concerning this clone itself: Antigen specificity is unknown.

The V and J genes are TRBV30 and TRBJ1-2; D is perhaps TRBD1 (5 bases). The starting material was peripheral blood, obtained on day 0 of AZD1222 vaccination. The TCR comes from an adult in good health. Here the CDR3 reads CARDTGNYGYTF. The CDR3 nucleotides read TGTGCCCGCGATACAGGCAACTATGGCTACACCTTC. The complete variable domain, with remaining parts taken from reference TRBV30 and TRBJ1-2, reads SQTIHQWPATLVQPVGSPLSLECTVEGTSNPNLYWYRQAAGRGLQLLFYSVGIGQISSEVPQNLSASRPQDRQFILSSKKLLLSDSGFYLCARDTGNYGYTFGSGTRLTVV.